The subject of this entry is one T cell receptor (beta chain). With 6 bases clipped from V and 10 bases from J, the junction kept 19 bases outside the gene matches. CDR1 and CDR2 from the germline V gene are MDHEN and SYDVKM. The CDR3 covers 16 residues. Original handling: Nucleated cell counts were estimated from reference gene primer amplification. Assay: immunoSEQ multiplex PCR; the TCRdb copy retains only in-frame clones and omits some. The V and J calls and clone size are taken from that table; D and trimming were inferred from the DNA. The sample consists of 70,000 to 90,000 clones, around 78% of them appearing once. The data originate from a study of blood T cell repertoires in COVID-19. Looking at the study overall: Collection of acute and convalescent COVID-19 samples took place in the United States, Italy and Spain. T cells, B-cell-depleted T cells, or PBMCs provided the cDNA or gDNA that served as material.

The TCR comes from a human donor in a cohort sampled during active COVID-19. The chain employs TRBV28 and TRBJ2-3, with 7 bases that match TRBD1. Sample: peripheral blood. The DNA for the CDR3 is TGTGCCAGCAGAGCCGAGGGGGCGGCTAGTCTTCTTTCGCAGTATTTT. The encoded protein is CASRAEGAASLLSQYF. The complete variable domain, with remaining parts taken from reference TRBV28 and TRBJ2-3, reads DVKVTQSSRYLVKRTGEKVFLECVQDMDHENMFWYRQDPGLGLRLIYFSYDVKMKEKGDIPEGYSVSREKKERFSLILESASTNQTSMYLCASRAEGAASLLSQYFGPGTRLTVL.